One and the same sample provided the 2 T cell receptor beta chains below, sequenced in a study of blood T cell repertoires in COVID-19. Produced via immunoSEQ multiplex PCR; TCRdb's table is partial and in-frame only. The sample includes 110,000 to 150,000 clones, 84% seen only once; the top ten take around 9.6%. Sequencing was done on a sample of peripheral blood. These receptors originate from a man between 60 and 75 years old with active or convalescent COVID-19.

CDR3 in DNA: TGCGCCAGCACCCGACAGGAGAACACTGAAGCTTTCTTT. Its translation is CASTRQENTEAFF. The rearrangement uses TRBV10-2 and TRBJ1-1; a weak D match, TRBD1 (6 bases). The germline gives CDR1 WSHSY, CDR2 SAAADI. V was trimmed by 7 bases and J by 1 base, leaving 10 bases between them. This CDR3 spans 13 amino acids.

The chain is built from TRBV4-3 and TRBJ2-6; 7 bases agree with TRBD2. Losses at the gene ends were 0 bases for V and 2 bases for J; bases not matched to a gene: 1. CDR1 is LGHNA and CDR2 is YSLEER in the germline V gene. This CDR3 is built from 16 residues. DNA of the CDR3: TGCGCCAGCAGCCAAGAGGCGGGGGCTGGGGCCAACGTCCTGACTTTC. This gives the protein CASSQEAGAGANVLTF.